A selection of T cell receptor beta chains follows, all from one sample in a study of early T cells in non-severe SARS-CoV-2 infection. TCRdb reprocessed the 5' RACE reads with MiXCR, giving one entry per CDR3 protein. The sample lists 55,000 to 70,000 distinct CDR3 sequences; around 4.2% were seen once. Specimen: whole blood, collected at baseline. These receptors were collected from an adult who was a healthcare worker with PCR-confirmed SARS-CoV-2 infection or an uninfected control (not recorded which). The donor label of this sample is uncertain. The CDR3 runs from the conserved cysteine through the conserved F or W. Fields, in order: V gene, D gene, clone size, J gene, CDR3 DNA, CDR3 protein. The D gene is left open where the match is weak. Clone size is shown for a subset of rows, as once, few, many or a class of expanded clone.

>TRBV7-6|TRBD2|many|TRBJ2-3
TGTGCCAGCAGCCCTCCAGGTAGCGGGGGGGCCTTAGATACGCAGTATTTT
CASSPPGSGGALDTQYF
>TRBV6-5|-|many|TRBJ2-3
TGTGCCACGCAAACCGGCGGGCCCACAGATACGCAGTATTTT
CATQTGGPTDTQYF
>TRBV6-6|-|many|TRBJ1-2
TGTGCCAGCAGTTACCTGGGGGAGACCCTATATGGCTACACCTTC
CASSYLGETLYGYTF
>TRBV6-2/TRBV6-3|-|many|TRBJ1-1
TGTGCCAGCAGGACATCTATGGGAGTTAACACTGAAGCTTTCTTT
CASRTSMGVNTEAFF
>TRBV7-9|-|many|TRBJ2-6
TGTGCCAGCAGCTCAAAACCATCTGGGGCCAACGTCCTGACTTTC
CASSSKPSGANVLTF
>TRBV6-5|-|many|TRBJ1-5
TGTGCCAGCAGTTCAGGTCAGGGCGGCAATCAGCCCCAGCATTTT
CASSSGQGGNQPQHF
>TRBV14|-|few|TRBJ1-1
TGTGCCAGCAGCCAATACGGCCGTTGGATGAACACTGAAGCTTTCTTT
CASSQYGRWMNTEAFF
>TRBV5-6|-|many|TRBJ1-4
TGTGCCAGCAGCTTGTTACTAGAAGAAAAACTGTTTTTT
CASSLLLEEKLFF
>TRBV7-9|-|many|TRBJ1-2
TGTGCCAGCAGCTTCGACAGGACCTATGGCTACACCTTC
CASSFDRTYGYTF
>TRBV5-1|-|few|TRBJ2-7
TGCGCCAGCAGCAATTATTACGGACCTCCCCGGGATGAGCAGTACTTC
CASSNYYGPPRDEQYF
>TRBV10-3|-|many|TRBJ1-2
TGTGCCATCAGTGACGGCAGGCCGAGGGGCTATGGCTACACCTTC
CAISDGRPRGYGYTF
>TRBV7-8|-|many|TRBJ2-1
TGTGCCAGCAGCTTAGGGACAACCGTAGGGGGCAATGAGCAGTTCTTC
CASSLGTTVGGNEQFF
>TRBV6-6|TRBD1|many|TRBJ2-3
TGTGCCAGCAGTGGGGACCTGGACAGGGCTGGCACAGATACGCAGTATTTT
CASSGDLDRAGTDTQYF
>TRBV10-1|-|-|TRBJ2-2
TGCGCCAGCAGCCACAGGAGGACCGGGGAGCTGTTTTTT
CASSHRRTGELFF
>TRBV4-3|-|-|TRBJ2-3
TGCGCCAGCAGCCAAGAAGCGAGGACCACAGATACGCAGTATTTT
CASSQEARTTDTQYF
>TRBV6-5|TRBD1|many|TRBJ1-1
TGTGCCAGCAGTCACAGGACAGGGCGCTCGAACACTGAAGCTTTCTTT
CASSHRTGRSNTEAFF
>TRBV20-1|TRBD2|many|TRBJ2-7
TGCAGTGCTAGAGATCCGGGCGGGGGGGCCTACGAGCAGTACTTC
CSARDPGGGAYEQYF
>TRBV6-5|-|-|TRBJ2-7
TGTGCCAGCAGTTACCGGACCCGCGGCTACGAGCAGTACTTC
CASSYRTRGYEQYF
>TRBV11-2|-|-|TRBJ2-4
TGTGCCAGCAGCTTAAGGGCCAAAAACATTCAGTACTTC
CASSLRAKNIQYF
>TRBV11-2|-|-|TRBJ2-3
TGTGCCAGCAGCTTAGGGACTGGCACAGATACGCAGTATTTT
CASSLGTGTDTQYF
>TRBV6-1|TRBD2|many|TRBJ2-7
TGTGCCAGCAGCGGGACTAGCCAAGGCGAGCAGTACTTC
CASSGTSQGEQYF
>TRBV12-3/TRBV12-4|TRBD2|many|TRBJ2-7
TGTGCCAGCAGTATCCTAGCGGGGATATGGTACGAGCAGTACTTC
CASSILAGIWYEQYF
>TRBV11-2|-|-|TRBJ1-1
TGTGCCAGCAGCTTAAGGACAGCCTCGAACACTGAAGCTTTCTTT
CASSLRTASNTEAFF
>TRBV12-3/TRBV12-4|TRBD2|-|TRBJ2-7
TGTGCCAGCAGTTTACCCCGCCGGGGGGGGATGGCCCCTTCCTACGAGCAGTACTTC
CASSLPRRGGMAPSYEQYF
>TRBV7-6|-|-|TRBJ2-3
TGTGCCAGCAGCAAATGGGGGTCTAGCACAGATACGCAGTATTTT
CASSKWGSSTDTQYF
>TRBV2|-|many|TRBJ1-3
TGTGCCAACCTCGACAGTGGAAACACCATATATTTT
CANLDSGNTIYF
>TRBV14|TRBD1|-|TRBJ1-2
TGTGCCAGCAGCCAAGACATAAGGGACAGAACTAACTATGGCTACACCTTC
CASSQDIRDRTNYGYTF
>TRBV7-2|TRBD2|many|TRBJ2-1
TGTGCCAGCAGCTTAAGCGGGACTAGCTCCTACAATGAGCAGTTCTTC
CASSLSGTSSYNEQFF
>TRBV10-3|-|few|TRBJ2-3
TGTGCCATCAGTGAGTCGACGGGTTCCGGTACGCAGTATTTT
CAISESTGSGTQYF
>TRBV19|TRBD1|-|TRBJ2-7
TGTGCCAGTAGTAATAGACAGGGCCACGAGCAGTACTTC
CASSNRQGHEQYF
>TRBV20-1|TRBD1|many|TRBJ2-1
TGCAGTGCTAGTGGGGTGGCGGACAGGGGGCGGAATGAGCAGTTCTTC
CSASGVADRGRNEQFF
>TRBV25-1|-|many|TRBJ1-3
TGTGCCAGCACCGGGGCAGGGGTGAGCTCTGGAAACACCATATATTTT
CASTGAGVSSGNTIYF
>TRBV20-1|TRBD1|many|TRBJ1-2
TGCAGTGGCTCCCGGGACAGGGTCCTAGTAGGGAGTGGCTACACCTTC
CSGSRDRVLVGSGYTF
>TRBV20-1|TRBD2|many|TRBJ2-3
TGCAGTGCTAGAGATGACGGCACGGGAGGGGTCTCAGATACGCAGTATTTT
CSARDDGTGGVSDTQYF
>TRBV9|-|-|TRBJ1-1
TGTGCCAGCAGCGTATCCACGAACACTGAAGCTTTCTTT
CASSVSTNTEAFF
>TRBV18|-|few|TRBJ2-4
TGTGCCAGCTCACCACCGGTTCCCATTCAGTACTTC
CASSPPVPIQYF